This TCR beta chain was sequenced in a study of T-cell memory formation after mild COVID-19. Study results and limitations: Clones contracting across day 15 to 85 had a balanced CD4/CD8 profile; later expanding clones leaned CD4+.

V lost 4 bases to trimming and J lost 4 bases, with 15 bases between them. This CDR3 region has 15 residues. Germline assignment: CDR1 SGDLS and CDR2 YYNGEE. This clonotype has only a few counts. Its matching antigen is unknown. TCRdb redid the calling of the 5' RACE reads with MiXCR, one entry per CDR3 protein. Found here are roughly 450,000 distinct CDR3 sequences, roughly 20% of them singletons; the top ten hold around 12%. The TCR originated in an adult woman who had mild COVID-19 (a few samples of this study predate the infection). Cell type and time point are not known. The chain couples TRBV9 to TRBJ2-1, with D maybe TRBD2 (6 bases). Sequencing was done on a sample of PBMCs or a T cell subset sorted from them (not recorded which). The CDR3 DNA reads as TGTGCCAGCAGCACCCAGCGGGTCCCGTACAATGAGCAGTTCTTC. This sequence encodes CASSTQRVPYNEQFF.